The text below deals with one T cell receptor beta chain. The record originates from a study of PD-1 and CTLA-4 blockade in melanoma. Trimming removed 6 bases from V and 6 bases from J; junction bases left unmatched: 12. Per germline, CDR1 MNHEY and CDR2 SMNVEV (reference sequence). This CDR3 region has 15 residues. The table came from immunoSEQ multiplex PCR; TCRdb's copy has only in-frame clones and leaves some out. The data hold roughly 30,000 clones, with approximately 90% observed a single time. Specimen: CD8+ T cells from peripheral blood, collected from a patient given anti-PD-1 treatment. This TCR was recovered from a human donor with melanoma. The V and J genes are TRBV27 and TRBJ2-7, with 9 bases aligning to TRBD2. The CDR3 bases are TGTGCCAGCAGCTCTCGGGGTAGCGGGAGTTTCGAGCAGTACTTC. It is translated as CASSSRGSGSFEQYF.